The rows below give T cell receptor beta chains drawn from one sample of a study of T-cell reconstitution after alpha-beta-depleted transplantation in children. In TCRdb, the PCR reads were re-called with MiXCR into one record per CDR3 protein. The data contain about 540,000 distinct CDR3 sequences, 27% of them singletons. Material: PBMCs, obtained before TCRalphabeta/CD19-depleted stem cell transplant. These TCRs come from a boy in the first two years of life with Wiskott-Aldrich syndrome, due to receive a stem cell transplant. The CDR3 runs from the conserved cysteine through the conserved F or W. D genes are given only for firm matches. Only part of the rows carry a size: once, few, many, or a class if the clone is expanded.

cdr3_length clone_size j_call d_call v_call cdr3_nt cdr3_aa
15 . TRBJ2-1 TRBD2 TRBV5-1 TGCGCCAGCAGCTCAGCGGGAGGGGGATACAATGAGCAGTTCTTC CASSSAGGGYNEQFF
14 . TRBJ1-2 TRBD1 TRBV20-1 TGCAGTGCTAGTCCCAACAGGGGGATCTATGGCTACACCTTC CSASPNRGIYGYTF
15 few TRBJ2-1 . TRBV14 TGTGCCAGCAGCCAAGGGTCGCAACGGTACAATGAGCAGTTCTTC CASSQGSQRYNEQFF
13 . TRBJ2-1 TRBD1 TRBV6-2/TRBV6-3 TGTGCCAGCAGTCGACAGGGTTGGAATGAGCAGTTCTTC CASSRQGWNEQFF
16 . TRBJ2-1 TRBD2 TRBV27 TGTGCCAGCAGTTTACTCCTAGCGGGAGGGCCCGGTGAGCAGTTCTTC CASSLLLAGGPGEQFF
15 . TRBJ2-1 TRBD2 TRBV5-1 TGCGCCAGCAGCTTGGTGGTAGCGGGACTGAATGAGCAGTTCTTC CASSLVVAGLNEQFF
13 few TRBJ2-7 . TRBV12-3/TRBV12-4 TGTGCCAGCAGGGCCGGGACTGTATACGAGCAGTACTTC CASRAGTVYEQYF
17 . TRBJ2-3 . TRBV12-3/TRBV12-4 TGTGCCAGCAGTTTTGGTGTCCGGACGGAACCCACAGATACGCAGTATTTT CASSFGVRTEPTDTQYF
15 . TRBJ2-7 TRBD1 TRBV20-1 TGCAGTGCTAGACCTACACAGGGGTCCTTCTACGAGCAGTACTTC CSARPTQGSFYEQYF
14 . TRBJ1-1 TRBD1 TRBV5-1 TGCGCCAGCCGTCCCGGGACAGGGTCCACTGAAGCTTTCTTT CASRPGTGSTEAFF
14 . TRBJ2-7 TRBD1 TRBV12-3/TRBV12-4 TGTGCCAGCGGGCGGGACAGGACTTTCTACGAGCAGTACTTC CASGRDRTFYEQYF
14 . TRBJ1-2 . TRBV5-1 TGCGCCAGCAGCTTGGCCGGCAGAGACTATGGCTACACCTTC CASSLAGRDYGYTF
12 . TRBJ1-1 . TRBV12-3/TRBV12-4 TGTGCCAGCAGCCGGAAGAACACTGAAGCTTTCTTT CASSRKNTEAFF
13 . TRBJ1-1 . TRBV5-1 TGCGCCAGCAGCTGGAAGGTAAACACTGAAGCTTTCTTT CASSWKVNTEAFF
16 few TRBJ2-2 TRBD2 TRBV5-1 TGCGCCAGCAATTCCGGACTAGCGGGAGGAACCGGGGAGCTGTTTTTT CASNSGLAGGTGELFF
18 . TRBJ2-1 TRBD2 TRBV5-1 TGCGCCAGCAGCTTGGGTCTAGCGGGAGGGGCAAAGTACAATGAGCAGTTCTTC CASSLGLAGGAKYNEQFF
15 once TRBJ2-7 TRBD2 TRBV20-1 TGCAGTGCTAGCATGGCGGGAGCATCACCCTACGAGCAGTACTTC CSASMAGASPYEQYF
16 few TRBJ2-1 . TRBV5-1 TGCGCCAGCAGCGTGTGGGTGGGGGACTTTTCCAATGAGCAGTTCTTC CASSVWVGDFSNEQFF
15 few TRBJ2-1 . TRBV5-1 TGCGCCAGCAGCTTGGGTGTAGGCACCTACAATGAGCAGTTCTTC CASSLGVGTYNEQFF
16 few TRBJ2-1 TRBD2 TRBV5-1 TGCGCCAGCAGCTTCGGGACTAGCGGGAGCTTTGGTGAGCAGTTCTTC CASSFGTSGSFGEQFF
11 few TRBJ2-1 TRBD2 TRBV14 TGTGCCAGCAGGGCTAGCGGGGTGCAGTTCTTC CASRASGVQFF
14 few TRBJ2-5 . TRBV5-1 TGCGCCAGCAGCTTGACCTCAGGGGTGGAGACCCAGTACTTC CASSLTSGVETQYF
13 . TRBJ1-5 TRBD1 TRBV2 TGTGCCAGCACTAGGACAGGGGATCAGCCCCAGCATTTT CASTRTGDQPQHF
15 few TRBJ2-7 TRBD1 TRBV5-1 TGCGCCAGCAGCGCGGGACAGGTATCCTCTGACGAGCAGTACTTC CASSAGQVSSDEQYF
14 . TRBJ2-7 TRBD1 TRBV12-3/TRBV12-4 TGTGCCAGCAGTCCCGGGACAGGGCGAAACGAGCAGTACTTC CASSPGTGRNEQYF
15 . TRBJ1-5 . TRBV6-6 TGTGCCAGCAGTTTCCCGAGGGGGGCAGACCAGCCCCAGCATTTT CASSFPRGADQPQHF
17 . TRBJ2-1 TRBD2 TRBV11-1 TGTGCCAGCAGCTTGGGGCTCGCGGGAGGCACCTACAATGAGCAGTTCTTC CASSLGLAGGTYNEQFF
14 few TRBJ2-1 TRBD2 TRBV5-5 TGTGCCAGCAGCTTCACTAGCGGGATGAATGAGCAGTTCTTC CASSFTSGMNEQFF
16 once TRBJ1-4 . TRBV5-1 TGCGCCAGCAGCTTGCGGGCTGACAGGACTAATGAAAAACTGTTTTTT CASSLRADRTNEKLFF
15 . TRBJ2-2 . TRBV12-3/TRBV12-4 TGTGCCAGCAGTGCCAGAGGGGGGGTCACCGGGGAGCTGTTTTTT CASSARGGVTGELFF
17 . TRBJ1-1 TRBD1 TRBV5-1 TGCGCCAGCAGCCCTGCTTCAGGGACAGGGATTGTTGGTGAAGCTTTCTTT CASSPASGTGIVGEAFF
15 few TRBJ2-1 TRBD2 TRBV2 TGTGCCAGCAGTGACCCCGGGACTACCTACAATGAGCAGTTCTTC CASSDPGTTYNEQFF
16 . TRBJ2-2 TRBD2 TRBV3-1 TGTGCCCGCAACCAAACTAGCGGGATATTCACCGGGGAGCTGTTTTTT CARNQTSGIFTGELFF
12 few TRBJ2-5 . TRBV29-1 TGCAGCGTTGTGGGCAGGACTGAGACCCAGTACTTC CSVVGRTETQYF
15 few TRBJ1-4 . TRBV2 TGTGCCAGCAGCAGGGCTCTGGGGACTAATGAAAAACTGTTTTTT CASSRALGTNEKLFF
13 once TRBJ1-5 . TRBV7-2 TGTGCCAGCAGCTTAAGGGGGGTCCAGCCCCAGCATTTT CASSLRGVQPQHF
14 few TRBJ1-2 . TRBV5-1 TGCGCCAGCAGCTGGCGGGACGGGACGAGGGGCTACACCTTC CASSWRDGTRGYTF
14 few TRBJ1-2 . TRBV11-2 TGTGCCAGCAGCCGAACGTCCGCTAACTATGGCTACACCTTC CASSRTSANYGYTF
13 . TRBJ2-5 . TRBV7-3 TGTGCCAGCAGCACTAGACTGGGAGAGACCCAGTACTTC CASSTRLGETQYF
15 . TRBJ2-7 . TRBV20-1 TGCAGTGCTAGAGATCCGCGGGACAACCCATACGAGCAGTACTTC CSARDPRDNPYEQYF